The subject of this entry is one T cell receptor (beta chain). The data were taken from a study of blood T cell repertoires in COVID-19. Germline CDR1 is ENHRY and CDR2 is SYGVKD. This CDR3 spans 17 amino acids. The ends lost 4 bases at V and 0 bases at J; junction bases unmatched: 5. Per the authors' pipeline: Amplification of reference gene primers provided the estimated nucleated cell counts. Here immunoSEQ multiplex PCR was the method, and the copy in TCRdb shows in-frame clones only, minus some. That table is the source of V, J and clone size, and D and trimming were worked out from the DNA. The data contain fewer than 200,000 clones, just under 85% of them singletons.

The TCR sequence derives from a woman of 80 years or more with acute or convalescent COVID-19. Source material: peripheral blood. The chain links TRBV10-3 to TRBJ2-6, with 8 bases that match TRBD1. CDR3 region: CAISVDRGGSGANVLTF. Written as DNA, the CDR3 is TGTGCCATCAGTGTCGACAGGGGAGGCTCTGGGGCCAACGTCCTGACTTTC.